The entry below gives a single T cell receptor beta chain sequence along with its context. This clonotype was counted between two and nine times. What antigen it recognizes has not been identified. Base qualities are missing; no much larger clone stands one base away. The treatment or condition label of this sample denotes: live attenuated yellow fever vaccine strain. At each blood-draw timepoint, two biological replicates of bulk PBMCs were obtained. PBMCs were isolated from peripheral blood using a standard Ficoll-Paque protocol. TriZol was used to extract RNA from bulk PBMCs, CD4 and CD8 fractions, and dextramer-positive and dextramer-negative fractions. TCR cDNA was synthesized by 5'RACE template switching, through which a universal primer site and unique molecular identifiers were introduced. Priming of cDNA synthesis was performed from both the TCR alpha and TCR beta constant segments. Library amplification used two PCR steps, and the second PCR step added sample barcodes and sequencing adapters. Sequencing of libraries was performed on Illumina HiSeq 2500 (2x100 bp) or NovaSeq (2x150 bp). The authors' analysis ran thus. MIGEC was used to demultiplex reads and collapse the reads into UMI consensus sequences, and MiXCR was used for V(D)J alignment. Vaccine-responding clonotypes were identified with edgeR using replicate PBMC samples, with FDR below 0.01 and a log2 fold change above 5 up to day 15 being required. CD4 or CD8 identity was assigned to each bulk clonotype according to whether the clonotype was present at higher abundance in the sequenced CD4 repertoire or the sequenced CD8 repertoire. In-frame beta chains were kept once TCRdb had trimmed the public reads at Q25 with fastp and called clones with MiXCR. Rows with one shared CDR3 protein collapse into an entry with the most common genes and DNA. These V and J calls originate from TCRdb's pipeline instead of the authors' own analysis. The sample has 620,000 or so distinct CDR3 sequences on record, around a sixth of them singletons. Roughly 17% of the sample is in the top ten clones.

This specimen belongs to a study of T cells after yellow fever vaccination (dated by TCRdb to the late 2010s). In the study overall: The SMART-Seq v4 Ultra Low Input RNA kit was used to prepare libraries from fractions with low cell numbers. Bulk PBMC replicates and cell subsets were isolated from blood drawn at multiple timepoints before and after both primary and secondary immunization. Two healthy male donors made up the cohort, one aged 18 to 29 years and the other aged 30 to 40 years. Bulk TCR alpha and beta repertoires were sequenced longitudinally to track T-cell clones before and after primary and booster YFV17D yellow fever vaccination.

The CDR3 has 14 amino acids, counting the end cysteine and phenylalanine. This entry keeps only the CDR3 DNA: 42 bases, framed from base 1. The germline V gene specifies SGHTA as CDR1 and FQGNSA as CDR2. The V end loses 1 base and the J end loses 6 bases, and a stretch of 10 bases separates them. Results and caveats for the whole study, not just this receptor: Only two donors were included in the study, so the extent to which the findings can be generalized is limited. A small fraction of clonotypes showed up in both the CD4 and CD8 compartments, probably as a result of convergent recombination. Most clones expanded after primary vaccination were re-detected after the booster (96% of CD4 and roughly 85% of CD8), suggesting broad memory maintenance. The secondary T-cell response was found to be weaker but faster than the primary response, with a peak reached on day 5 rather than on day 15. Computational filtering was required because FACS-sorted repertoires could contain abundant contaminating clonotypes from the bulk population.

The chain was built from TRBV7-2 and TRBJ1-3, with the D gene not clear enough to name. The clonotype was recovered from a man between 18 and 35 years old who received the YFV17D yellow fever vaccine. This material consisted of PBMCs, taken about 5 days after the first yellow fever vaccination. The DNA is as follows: TGTGCCAGCAGCTTAGGGGTTGCCCTAAACACCATATATTTT. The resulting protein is CASSLGVALNTIYF.